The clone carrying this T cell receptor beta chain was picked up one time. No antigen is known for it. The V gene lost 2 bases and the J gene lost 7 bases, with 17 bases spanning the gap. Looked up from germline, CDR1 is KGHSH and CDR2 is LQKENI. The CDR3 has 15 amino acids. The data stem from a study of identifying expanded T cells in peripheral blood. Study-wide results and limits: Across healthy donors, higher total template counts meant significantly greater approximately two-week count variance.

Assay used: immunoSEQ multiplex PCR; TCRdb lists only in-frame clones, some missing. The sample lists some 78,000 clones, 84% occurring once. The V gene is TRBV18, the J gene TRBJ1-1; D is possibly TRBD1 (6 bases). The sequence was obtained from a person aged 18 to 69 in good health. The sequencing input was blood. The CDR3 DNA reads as TGTGCCAGCTCACCATTATGGGGGGCGCGTAGTGAAGCTTTCTTT. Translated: CASSPLWGARSEAFF.